Below are 18 T cell receptor beta chains sequenced from a single sample in a study of T cells in Graves' hyperthyroidism and ophthalmopathy. Amplified regions were TCR beta CDR3 sequences from RNA transcripts. HTBI primers were the set used in a first-round RT-PCR of the TCR CDR3. TCRdb re-analysed the multiplex PCR reads in MiXCR, keeping a single row per CDR3 protein. The sample carries approximately 620,000 distinct CDR3 sequences, approximately 13% recorded once. Sequencing used blood. These receptors were taken from a woman in her twenties or thirties with Graves' hyperthyroidism that later progressed to Graves' ophthalmopathy.

At least ten counts were recorded for this clonotype. V is TRBV2 and J is TRBJ2-7; the match to TRBD2 covers 7 bases. This CDR3 has 14 residues. Germline lookup yields CDR1 SNHLY and CDR2 FYNNEI. V trimming: 3 bases; J trimming: 6 bases; junction bases outside the gene matches: 8. The CDR3 DNA follows: TGTGCCAGCAGTGACACGGCGGGAGCGGTCGAGCAGTACTTC. This codes for CASSDTAGAVEQYF.

This clonotype came up a few times. The genes are TRBV19 and TRBJ2-7, with 8 bases identical to TRBD1. The junction had 8 bases not matched to a gene; V was cut back by 3 bases and J by 7 bases. This CDR3 has 14 amino acids. Germline CDR1 reads LNHDA; CDR2 reads SQIVND (reference sequence). The CDR3 nucleotides are TGTGCCAGTAGTATTTGGGCAGGGGGCAGGGAGCAGTACTTC. Translated: CASSIWAGGREQYF.

The chain carries TRBV20-1 and TRBJ2-7, with a tentative D call TRBD1 (6 bases). CDR1 is DFQATT, CDR2 SNEGSKA, per germline (reference sequence). The CDR3 covers 19 residues. The germline V and J ends were trimmed by 2 bases and 3 bases, with 29 bases remaining between them. The CDR3 region has the DNA TGCAGTGCTAGAACCCCGGACAGCGACTTTACTAGATCTGGCTACGAGCAGTACTTC. Translating gives CSARTPDSDFTRSGYEQYF.

The chain recombines TRBV24-1 with TRBJ1-5; D is unresolved. CDR3 size: 15 residues. Trimming cost V 3 bases and J 4 bases, with 12 bases left between them. Germline loops: CDR1 KGHDR, CDR2 SFDVKD. The CDR3 nucleotides are TGTGCCACCAGTGATCCCCGGGAACTGAATCAGCCCCAGCATTTT. It yields the protein CATSDPRELNQPQHF.

In this sample, this clonotype turned up many times. The chain's CDR3 is CASRGPNYGYTF. The CDR3 bases are TGTGCCAGCAGGGGACCTAACTATGGCTACACCTTC. This chain links TRBV27 with TRBJ1-2, with D possibly TRBD1 on 5 matching bases. The CDR3 length is 12 residues. V was cut by 6 bases and J by 0 bases, with 5 bases left in between. The germline V gene has CDR1 MNHEY and CDR2 SMNVEV (reference sequence).

A few counts support this clonotype. The gene calls are TRBV18 and TRBJ2-7; possible D gene TRBD1, 6 bases. The V gene lost 2 bases and the J gene lost 6 bases, with 17 bases spanning the gap. Germline V lookup: CDR1 KGHSH, CDR2 LQKENI. The CDR3 is 15 amino acids. The CDR3 bases are TGTGCCAGCTCACCAAGTGGGCCAGGGGACGGCGAGCAGTACTTC. Its protein product is CASSPSGPGDGEQYF.

This clonotype was observed at least ten times. The genes are TRBV6-5 and TRBJ1-3; D is perhaps TRBD1 (6 bases). V was cut by 2 bases and J by 0 bases, with 8 bases left in between. The CDR3 covers 15 residues. Germline V CDR1 and CDR2: MNHEY, SVGAGI. CDR3: CASSYGQTSGNTIYF. In DNA form, the CDR3 reads TGTGCCAGCAGTTACGGACAGACCTCTGGAAACACCATATATTTT.

This clonotype was observed a handful of times. V usage is TRBV15 and J usage is TRBJ1-1; D is perhaps TRBD1 (6 bases). Trimming left V 0 bases short and J 7 bases short, with 15 bases between. The CDR3 consists of 15 residues. Germline CDR1 reads LNHNV; CDR2 reads YYDKDF (reference sequence). CDR3 loop: CATSREGASFGEAFF. Here the CDR3 DNA reads TGTGCCACCAGCAGAGAGGGGGCGTCATTCGGTGAAGCTTTCTTT. The whole variable domain, remainder taken from reference TRBV15 and TRBJ1-1, is DAMVIQNPRYQVTQFGKPVTLSCSQTLNHNVMYWYQQKSSQAPKLLFHYYDKDFNNEADTPDNFQSRRPNTSFCFLDIRSPGLGDTAMYLCATSREGASFGEAFFGQGTRLTVV.

This clonotype was picked up a small number of times. The gene calls are TRBV19 and TRBJ1-2, with D hard to call. Germline V CDR1 and CDR2: LNHDA, SQIVND (reference sequence). The ends were cut back, 1 base at V and 4 bases at J, with 7 bases in the middle. This CDR3 has 13 amino acids. CDR3 in amino acids: CASSIVDRYGYTF. As DNA, the CDR3 is TGTGCCAGTAGTATAGTTGACCGCTATGGCTACACCTTC.

This clonotype was seen repeatedly, ten times or more. The rearrangement uses TRBV11-2 and TRBJ2-7; D is undetermined. Per germline, CDR1 SGHAT and CDR2 FQNNGV. V shed 1 base and J shed 4 bases, with 5 bases lying between them. This CDR3 has 12 residues. The CDR3 nucleotides are TGTGCCAGCAGCTTAGCCGAATACGAGCAGTACTTC. Its translation is CASSLAEYEQYF.

This clonotype occurred many times. CDR3 amino acids: CASSFRQGNQPQHF. In DNA form, the CDR3 reads TGTGCCAGCAGTTTTAGACAGGGCAATCAGCCCCAGCATTTT. V usage is TRBV28 and J usage is TRBJ1-5, with D perhaps matching TRBD1 (6 bases). The length of the CDR3 is 14 residues. Deletions cut 3 bases from V and 2 bases from J, with 8 bases between. Germline V gene sequence: CDR1 MDHEN, CDR2 SYDVKM. The variable domain in full, completed from reference TRBV28 and TRBJ1-5, reads DVKVTQSSRYLVKRTGEKVFLECVQDMDHENMFWYRQDPGLGLRLIYFSYDVKMKEKGDIPEGYSVSREKKERFSLILESASTNQTSMYLCASSFRQGNQPQHFGDGTRLSIL.

This clonotype was seen at least ten times. This chain uses TRBV7-2 with TRBJ1-2; D gene uncertain. The CDR3 spans 16 residues. Germline V lookup: CDR1 SGHTA, CDR2 FQGNSA. Between the trimmed V and J ends, which lost 3 bases and 4 bases, there was a span of 18 bases. The CDR3 sequence is CASSFEIWVASYGYTF. The CDR3 DNA sequence: TGTGCCAGCAGCTTCGAAATCTGGGTAGCATCCTATGGCTACACCTTC.

At least ten counts were recorded for this clonotype. The chain uses TRBV2 and TRBJ1-2; TRBD1 is a possible D gene (5 bases). The germline V gene encodes CDR1 SNHLY and CDR2 FYNNEI. Trimming shortened V by 11 bases and J by 2 bases, and 9 bases separated the two germline ends. This CDR3 spans 11 amino acids. Here the CDR3 reads CAHGDNYGYTF. CDR3 DNA sequence: TGTGCCCACGGGGACAACTATGGCTACACCTTC.

This clonotype has a count of ten or more. The chain recombines TRBV2 with TRBJ2-3; D is undetermined. Germline loops: CDR1 SNHLY, CDR2 FYNNEI. V was cut by 11 bases and J by 0 bases, with 18 bases left in between. This CDR3 has 15 residues. The CDR3 DNA sequence: TGTGCCTCCCAACGGCGTAGAAGAAGCACAGATACGCAGTATTTT. It translates to CASQRRRRSTDTQYF.

This clonotype was observed once. In this CDR3 the conserved last residue, phenylalanine or tryptophan, is missing, so a read error is likely. V usage is TRBV3-1 and J usage is TRBJ2-5, with D possibly TRBD2 on 6 matching bases. The CDR3 covers 14 residues. Germline lookup yields CDR1 LGHDT and CDR2 YNNKEL (reference sequence). Trimming removed 3 bases at V and 5 bases at J, with 13 bases between. The CDR3 sequence is CASSQNRGVETQYV. In DNA form, the CDR3 reads TGTGCCAGCAGCCAGAATCGCGGGGTGGAGACCCAGTACGTC.

The chain recombines TRBV5-4 with TRBJ2-5; 7 nucleotides align to TRBD1. CDR1 and CDR2 (germline): SGHNT, YYREEE (reference sequence). CDR3 length: 14 amino acids. With 4 bases clipped from V and 5 bases from J, the junction kept 8 bases outside the gene matches. The CDR3 DNA follows: TGTGCCAGCAGCCAGACAGGGAGTGGGGAGACCCAGTACTTC. This gives the protein CASSQTGSGETQYF.

The sample holds many counts of this clonotype. The J gene is TRBJ1-1, the V gene TRBV6-2 or TRBV6-3; D is ambiguous. Germline lookup yields CDR1 MNHEY and CDR2 SVGEGT. V was shortened by 7 bases and J by 1 base, with 7 bases between the two germline ends. The CDR3 has 12 residues. For the CDR3, the DNA is TGTGCCAGCATAGCACAGAACACTGAAGCTTTCTTT. It encodes CASIAQNTEAFF.

V and J are TRBV10-2 and TRBJ1-6; D might be TRBD1 (5 bases). Germline CDR1 and CDR2: WSHSY and SAAADI. The CDR3 is 14 amino acids. V shed 6 bases and J shed 6 bases, with 12 bases lying between them. CDR3 amino acids: CASRGETVNSPLHF. As DNA, the CDR3 is TGCGCCAGCAGGGGGGAGACAGTTAATTCACCCCTCCACTTT.